These T cell receptor beta chains were read from a single sample in a study of blood T cell repertoires in COVID-19. The assay was immunoSEQ multiplex PCR, and TCRdb's table has in-frame clones only and misses some. Among fewer than 250,000 clones listed, around nine tenths were seen once. Material: peripheral blood. These receptors were collected from an older woman with acute or convalescent COVID-19. Both conserved end residues are part of each CDR3. The order of the fields is clone size, J gene, D gene, V gene, CDR3 protein, CDR3 DNA. The D gene is left open where the match is weak. Not all rows give a size; the values are once, few, many and, for expanded clones, a class.

abundance: NA; j_gene: TRBJ2-3; d_gene: TRBD2; v_gene: TRBV28; CDR3aa: CASNPGLAGGPGGYSTDTQYF; CDR3nt: TGTGCCAGCAACCCGGGACTAGCGGGAGGGCCGGGGGGTTATAGCACAGATACGCAGTATTTT
abundance: NA; j_gene: TRBJ2-7; d_gene: TRBD2; v_gene: TRBV6-5; CDR3aa: CASSYTSGVQGEQYF; CDR3nt: TGTGCCAGCAGTTACACTAGCGGGGTCCAGGGCGAGCAGTACTTC
abundance: NA; j_gene: TRBJ2-5; d_gene: TRBD2; v_gene: TRBV7-2; CDR3aa: CASSPSGRWGETQYF; CDR3nt: TGTGCCAGCTCCCCTAGCGGGAGATGGGGAGAGACCCAGTACTTC
abundance: NA; j_gene: TRBJ2-7; d_gene: TRBD2; v_gene: TRBV19; CDR3aa: CASASSGGLYEQYF; CDR3nt: TGTGCCAGCGCGTCTAGCGGGGGGCTTTACGAGCAGTACTTC
abundance: NA; j_gene: TRBJ2-1; d_gene: NA; v_gene: TRBV19; CDR3aa: CASSPSATYNEQFF; CDR3nt: TGTGCCAGTAGTCCGAGCGCCACCTACAATGAGCAGTTCTTC
abundance: once; j_gene: TRBJ2-1; d_gene: TRBD2; v_gene: TRBV5-1; CDR3aa: CASSFGAGGPYNEQFF; CDR3nt: TGCGCCAGCAGCTTTGGAGCGGGGGGGCCCTACAATGAGCAGTTCTTC
abundance: NA; j_gene: TRBJ2-1; d_gene: TRBD2; v_gene: TRBV5-1; CDR3aa: CASSFPGTSSSYNEQFF; CDR3nt: TGCGCCAGCAGCTTCCCCGGGACTAGCAGCTCCTACAATGAGCAGTTCTTC
abundance: few; j_gene: TRBJ2-2; d_gene: NA; v_gene: TRBV15; CDR3aa: CATSRRQVWTGELFF; CDR3nt: TGTGCCACCAGCCGGCGACAGGTCTGGACCGGGGAGCTGTTTTTT
abundance: NA; j_gene: TRBJ1-1; d_gene: NA; v_gene: TRBV9; CDR3aa: CASSVAGEGTEAFF; CDR3nt: TGTGCCAGCAGCGTAGCGGGGGAAGGTACTGAAGCTTTCTTT
abundance: once; j_gene: TRBJ1-4; d_gene: NA; v_gene: TRBV30; CDR3aa: CAWSPGLREKLFF; CDR3nt: TGTGCCTGGAGCCCTGGGCTTCGCGAAAAACTGTTTTTT
abundance: NA; j_gene: TRBJ2-5; d_gene: NA; v_gene: TRBV30; CDR3aa: CAWNGGYQETQYF; CDR3nt: TGTGCCTGGAATGGGGGGTACCAAGAGACCCAGTACTTC
abundance: NA; j_gene: TRBJ1-5; d_gene: NA; v_gene: TRBV30; CDR3aa: CAWSSLGGGIGQPQHF; CDR3nt: TGTGCCTGGAGTAGCCTGGGGGGGGGCATAGGTCAGCCCCAGCATTTT
abundance: NA; j_gene: TRBJ2-7; d_gene: TRBD2; v_gene: TRBV7-3; CDR3aa: CASSLTRGSEQYF; CDR3nt: TGTGCCAGCAGCTTAACGCGGGGGAGCGAGCAGTACTTC
abundance: NA; j_gene: TRBJ2-5; d_gene: TRBD2; v_gene: TRBV20-1; CDR3aa: CSASPGTRRETQYF; CDR3nt: TGCAGTGCTAGTCCCGGGACTAGGCGCGAGACCCAGTACTTC
abundance: NA; j_gene: TRBJ1-6; d_gene: NA; v_gene: TRBV30; CDR3aa: CAWSEGVRSPLHF; CDR3nt: TGTGCCTGGAGTGAAGGGGTTCGTTCACCCCTCCACTTT
abundance: NA; j_gene: TRBJ1-1; d_gene: TRBD1; v_gene: TRBV9; CDR3aa: CASSVGGFWDSRGTEAFF; CDR3nt: TGTGCCAGCAGCGTAGGCGGTTTTTGGGACAGCAGGGGGACTGAAGCTTTCTTT
abundance: NA; j_gene: TRBJ1-2; d_gene: TRBD1; v_gene: TRBV14; CDR3aa: CASSSDRGSYGYTF; CDR3nt: TGTGCCAGCAGCTCGGACAGGGGCTCCTATGGCTACACCTTC
abundance: NA; j_gene: TRBJ2-7; d_gene: NA; v_gene: TRBV7-8; CDR3aa: CASSLQESYEQYF; CDR3nt: TGTGCCAGCAGCTTACAGGAATCCTACGAGCAGTACTTC
abundance: NA; j_gene: TRBJ2-3; d_gene: TRBD2; v_gene: TRBV15; CDR3aa: CATSRDRAGGNTDTQYF; CDR3nt: TGTGCCACCAGCAGAGATAGGGCGGGAGGGAACACAGATACGCAGTATTTT
abundance: few; j_gene: TRBJ2-4; d_gene: TRBD1; v_gene: TRBV6-6; CDR3aa: CASSQTGTNIQYF; CDR3nt: TGTGCCAGCAGTCAGACAGGGACAAACATTCAGTACTTC
abundance: once; j_gene: TRBJ2-5; d_gene: TRBD2; v_gene: TRBV18; CDR3aa: CASSTGLAGKETQYF; CDR3nt: TGTGCCAGCTCCACGGGACTAGCGGGAAAGGAGACCCAGTACTTC
abundance: NA; j_gene: TRBJ2-5; d_gene: TRBD2; v_gene: TRBV7-6; CDR3aa: CASSPRLAGPLDGVTQYF; CDR3nt: TGTGCCAGCAGCCCGAGACTAGCGGGACCTTTGGATGGAGTGACCCAGTACTTC
abundance: NA; j_gene: TRBJ2-1; d_gene: NA; v_gene: TRBV29-1; CDR3aa: CSVSIPTVHNEQFF; CDR3nt: TGCAGCGTTAGTATCCCGACAGTCCACAATGAGCAGTTCTTC
abundance: NA; j_gene: TRBJ1-2; d_gene: TRBD1; v_gene: TRBV5-6; CDR3aa: CASSWTRQGWTF; CDR3nt: TGTGCCAGCAGCTGGACGAGACAGGGGTGGACCTTC
abundance: NA; j_gene: TRBJ1-6; d_gene: TRBD1; v_gene: TRBV5-6; CDR3aa: CASSLEQGVGPLHF; CDR3nt: TGTGCCAGCAGCTTGGAACAGGGGGTAGGACCCCTCCACTTT
abundance: NA; j_gene: TRBJ1-3; d_gene: NA; v_gene: TRBV5-1; CDR3aa: CASSVTALSLSGNTIYF; CDR3nt: TGCGCCAGCAGCGTGACAGCTTTGAGTCTCTCTGGAAACACCATATATTTT
abundance: NA; j_gene: TRBJ2-1; d_gene: NA; v_gene: TRBV18; CDR3aa: CASSPLKPWSGSYNEQFF; CDR3nt: TGTGCCAGCTCGCCACTGAAGCCATGGTCTGGCTCCTACAATGAGCAGTTCTTC
abundance: NA; j_gene: TRBJ2-7; d_gene: TRBD1; v_gene: TRBV18; CDR3aa: CASSHRDRGYEQYF; CDR3nt: TGTGCCAGCTCACACCGGGACAGGGGTTACGAGCAGTACTTC
abundance: NA; j_gene: TRBJ1-5; d_gene: NA; v_gene: TRBV6-1; CDR3aa: CASSEGVGRGNQPQHF; CDR3nt: TGTGCCAGTAGTGAAGGGGTTGGCAGGGGAAACCAGCCCCAGCATTTT